These T cell receptor beta chains were read from a single sample in a study of blood T cell repertoires in COVID-19. Only in-frame clones appear in the TCRdb table, and some are missing; sequencing was by immunoSEQ multiplex PCR. The table includes about 210,000 clones, 88% detected once. Input material: peripheral blood. The receptors here all came from a man aged 18 to 29 with active or convalescent COVID-19. Both conserved end residues are part of each CDR3. The D gene is left open where the match is weak. The listing skips clone size in some rows; elsewhere it reads once, few, many or a size class.

cdr3_aa cdr3_nt v_call d_call clone_size cdr3_length j_call
CASSLSNNRGTGELFF TGTGCCAGCAGTTTATCGAATAATAGGGGCACCGGGGAGCTGTTTTTT TRBV27 NA NA 16 TRBJ2-2
CATRQRYNSPLHF TGTGCCACAAGACAGCGTTATAATTCACCCCTCCACTTT TRBV2 NA NA 13 TRBJ1-6
CASSLTGPGELFF TGTGCCAGCAGCTTGACAGGGCCCGGGGAGCTGTTTTTT TRBV11-2 TRBD1 NA 13 TRBJ2-2
CASSLGTKNTEAFF TGTGCCAGCAGCTTAGGGACAAAGAACACTGAAGCTTTCTTT TRBV7-6 NA NA 14 TRBJ1-1
CASSPRQGAEGYTF TGTGCCAGCAGCCCAAGACAGGGGGCAGAGGGCTACACCTTC TRBV27 TRBD1 NA 14 TRBJ1-2
CATSRGEGAWGNTEAFF TGTGCCACCAGCAGAGGTGAGGGGGCGTGGGGTAACACTGAAGCTTTCTTT TRBV15 TRBD1 NA 17 TRBJ1-1
CASSETGYSNQPQHF TGTGCCAGCAGCGAGACGGGGTATAGCAATCAGCCCCAGCATTTT TRBV9 NA NA 15 TRBJ1-5
CASNLGLARETQYF TGCGCCAGCAATCTCGGACTAGCCCGGGAGACCCAGTACTTC TRBV5-1 TRBD2 NA 14 TRBJ2-5
CASSELISNYGYTF TGTGCCAGTAGTGAGCTGATTTCTAACTATGGCTACACCTTC TRBV19 NA NA 14 TRBJ1-2
CASSIGSGSGYEQFF TGTGCCAGTAGTATAGGTAGCGGGAGTGGCTATGAGCAGTTCTTC TRBV19 TRBD2 NA 15 TRBJ2-1
CASSLIPGQGNSPLHF TGCGCCAGCAGCTTAATCCCGGGACAGGGGAATTCACCCCTCCACTTT TRBV5-1 TRBD1 NA 16 TRBJ1-6
CASSGGGQLNEKLFF TGTGCCAGCAGTGGGGGGGGACAACTTAATGAAAAACTGTTTTTT TRBV25-1 NA NA 15 TRBJ1-4
CASSDGTANEKLFF TGTGCCAGCAGTGACGGGACAGCGAATGAAAAACTGTTTTTT TRBV2 TRBD1 NA 14 TRBJ1-4
CASSALGGNSPLHF TGTGCCAGCAGTGCTCTGGGGGGAAATTCACCCCTCCACTTT TRBV2 NA NA 14 TRBJ1-6
CASSSGGVDEQFF TGTGCCAGCAGTTCCGGGGGGGTCGATGAGCAGTTCTTC TRBV6-4 TRBD2 NA 13 TRBJ2-1
CAWNRQGSYNEQFF TGTGCCTGGAACCGACAGGGATCCTACAATGAGCAGTTCTTC TRBV30 TRBD1 NA 14 TRBJ2-1
CASSQDDEGYGYTF TGCGCCAGCAGCCAAGATGACGAGGGCTATGGCTACACCTTC TRBV4-1 NA NA 14 TRBJ1-2
CASSDSGGANEQFF TGTGCCAGCAGTGACAGCGGGGGGGCCAATGAGCAGTTCTTC TRBV6-4 TRBD2 many 14 TRBJ2-1
CASSQGGDRQPQHF TGCGCCAGCAGCCAAGGGGGGGATCGACAGCCCCAGCATTTT TRBV4-1 NA NA 14 TRBJ1-5
CASSLRDRGPNGYTF TGTGCCAGCAGTCTCCGGGACAGGGGGCCTAATGGCTACACCTTC TRBV2 TRBD1 NA 15 TRBJ1-2
CSVESGGGTGAEQFF TGCAGCGTTGAATCGGGGGGCGGGACAGGAGCTGAGCAGTTCTTC TRBV29-1 NA NA 15 TRBJ2-1
CASGNDRDSNQPQHF TGTGCCAGCGGGAATGACAGGGACAGCAATCAGCCCCAGCATTTT TRBV5-5 TRBD1 NA 15 TRBJ1-5
CSVEGTRGYTF TGCAGCGTTGAGGGGACTCGGGGCTACACCTTC TRBV29-1 NA NA 11 TRBJ1-2
CASSVPRGANEKLFF TGTGCCAGCAGCGTGCCCCGGGGGGCTAATGAAAAACTGTTTTTT TRBV5-5 NA NA 15 TRBJ1-4
CASSWGSGSSDEQYF TGTGCCAGCAGTTGGGGTAGCGGGAGTTCCGACGAGCAGTACTTC TRBV6-2/TRBV6-3 TRBD2 NA 15 TRBJ2-7
CASRIQGEDTIYF TGTGCCAGCAGGATACAGGGGGAGGACACCATATATTTT TRBV7-9 TRBD1 NA 13 TRBJ1-3
CATSDGDRVGETQYF TGTGCCACCAGTGATGGGGACAGGGTGGGAGAGACCCAGTACTTC TRBV24-1 TRBD1 NA 15 TRBJ2-5
CATSRVPSGSTPYNEQFF TGTGCCACCAGCAGAGTGCCTAGCGGGAGCACGCCCTACAATGAGCAGTTCTTC TRBV15 TRBD2 NA 18 TRBJ2-1
CASSQTTGGRTDTQYF TGCGCCAGCAGCCAGACAACAGGGGGTCGCACAGATACGCAGTATTTT TRBV4-1 TRBD1 once 16 TRBJ2-3
CASSQDRIGTEEAFF TGTGCCAGCAGCCAAGATCGTATAGGGACAGAGGAAGCTTTCTTT TRBV3-1/TRBV3-2 TRBD1 few 15 TRBJ1-1
CASSQERGGPDTQYF TGTGCCAGCAGCCAAGAGCGGGGGGGCCCAGATACGCAGTATTTT TRBV4-2 TRBD2 NA 15 TRBJ2-3
CATSVSGLEGYTF TGTGCCACCAGTGTCTCAGGGTTAGAAGGCTACACCTTC TRBV24-1 NA NA 13 TRBJ1-2
CASSSPAGGNQPQHF TGTGCCAGCAGTTCCCCGGCGGGAGGCAATCAGCCCCAGCATTTT TRBV6-2/TRBV6-3 NA NA 15 TRBJ1-5
CASSYNWAPGVQETQYF TGTGCCAGCAGTTACAATTGGGCACCGGGGGTTCAAGAGACCCAGTACTTC TRBV6-2/TRBV6-3 NA NA 17 TRBJ2-5
CASSYGMGQGGHEQYF TGTGCCAGCAGTTACGGAATGGGGCAGGGCGGACACGAGCAGTACTTC TRBV6-5 NA NA 16 TRBJ2-7
CASSGGSGSYEQYF TGTGCCAGCAGTGGAGGTAGCGGGAGCTACGAGCAGTACTTC TRBV2 TRBD2 NA 14 TRBJ2-7
CASSVGLAGGVKFF TGTGCCAGCAGCGTGGGACTAGCGGGGGGGGTTAAGTTCTTC TRBV2 TRBD2 NA 14 TRBJ2-1
CAISESRTEAFF TGTGCCATCAGTGAGTCGAGGACTGAAGCTTTCTTT TRBV10-3 NA NA 12 TRBJ1-1
CASSRDRYGYTF TGTGCCAGCAGTCGGGACAGGTATGGCTACACCTTC TRBV12-3/TRBV12-4 TRBD1 once 12 TRBJ1-2
CASSLAQERANVLTF TGCGCCAGCAGCTTGGCACAGGAGCGGGCCAACGTCCTGACTTTC TRBV5-1 NA few 15 TRBJ2-6
CASSLGQGTQPQHF TGTGCCAGCAGCTTAGGGCAGGGGACACAGCCCCAGCATTTT TRBV7-8 NA many 14 TRBJ1-5